This T cell receptor beta chain was found in a study of shared clonotypes between healthy human individuals. This table comes from immunoSEQ multiplex PCR, and its TCRdb copy is limited to in-frame clones, with some not included. The sample consists of 2,500,000 or so clones, just over 90% of them appearing once. This CDR3 comprises 17 residues. Germline loops: CDR1 ENHRY, CDR2 SYGVKD. With V trimmed by 7 bases and J by 7 bases, 9 bases remained unmatched. The clonotype comes from a man aged 18 to 35 in good health. The sample comprised naive CD4+ T cells sorted from blood. Subset defined: CD45RA+ positively selected. The rearrangement uses TRBV10-3 and TRBJ2-2; 16 nucleotides agree with TRBD2. The CDR3 coding sequence is TGTGCCATCAAGCTGGGACTAGCGGGGGGGCCGGACGGGGAGCTGTTTTTT. It yields the protein CAIKLGLAGGPDGELFF.